The 20 T cell receptor beta chains listed next were all sequenced from one sample in a study of monozygotic twins with inflammatory bowel disease. From the 5' RACE reads, TCRdb lists one entry per CDR3 protein and no DNA. The table lists some 400,000 distinct CDR3 sequences. The specimen was blood. Every receptor here comes from a human donor with ulcerative colitis or Crohn's disease, or a healthy co-twin of an affected twin (not recorded which).

The gene calls are TRBV5-1 and TRBJ2-3; TCRdb's assignment of TRBD1 cannot be checked, as there is no DNA. The CDR3 has 16 amino acids. CDR1 is SGHRS and CDR2 is YFSETQ in the germline V gene. CDR3 loop: CASSPPLREGTDTQYF.

This sequence joins TRBV6-5 and TRBJ2-7. This CDR3 spans 11 amino acids. Looked up from germline, CDR1 is MNHEY and CDR2 is SVGAGI. This chain's CDR3 is CASSSYYEQYF.

The rearrangement joins TRBV7-2 to TRBJ1-5. CDR3 length equals 14 residues. Germline CDR1 and CDR2: SGHTA and FQGNSA. The CDR3 reads CASSYGWSNQPQHF. Using reference TRBV7-2 and TRBJ1-5 for the parts outside the CDR3, the full variable domain is GAGVSQSPSNKVTEKGKDVELRCDPISGHTALYWYRQSLGQGLEFLIYFQGNSAPDKSGLPSDRFSAERTGGSVSTLTIQRTQQEDSAVYLCASSYGWSNQPQHFGDGTRLSIL.

This chain uses TRBV10-3 with TRBJ2-7; TCRdb's D call, TRBD1, is unchecked because there is no DNA. Germline CDR1 ENHRY, CDR2 SYGVKD. This CDR3 has 14 amino acids. The CDR3 loop reads CAISDTGLAYEQYF.

The genes are TRBV11-2 and TRBJ2-1. The CDR3 has 11 residues. Germline CDR1 SGHAT, CDR2 FQNNGV. CDR3 sequence: CASRLMVEQFF.

This chain uses TRBV3-1 with TRBJ2-1. This CDR3 is 14 amino acids long. CDR1 and CDR2 (germline): LGHDT, YNNKEL (reference sequence). CDR3 loop: CASSQSPWYNEQFF.

CDR3 protein: CASSPESSQALYEQYF. The chain has TRBV18 and TRBJ2-7. Germline V gene sequence: CDR1 KGHSH, CDR2 LQKENI. The CDR3 contains 16 residues.

The genes are TRBV5-1 and TRBJ1-1; TCRdb proposes TRBD1, but this gene call is untestable without DNA. CDR1 and CDR2 from the germline V gene are SGHRS and YFSETQ. The CDR3 totals 15 residues. The CDR3 loop is CASSPSTGGNTEAFF. Drawing the rest from reference TRBV5-1 and TRBJ1-1, the complete variable domain is KAGVTQTPRYLIKTRGQQVTLSCSPISGHRSVSWYQQTPGQGLQFLFEYFSETQRNKGNFPGRFSGRQFSNSRSEMNVSTLELGDSALYLCASSPSTGGNTEAFFGQGTRLTVV.

J is TRBJ2-5 and V is TRBV7-2; checking the TCRdb D call of TRBD1 is not possible without DNA. CDR3 length: 15 residues. Germline V gene lookup returns CDR1 SGHTA and CDR2 FQGNSA. CDR3 sequence reads: CASSSPGTPLGTQYF.

This chain joins TRBV20-1 and TRBJ1-2; the TRBD1 assignment by TCRdb is unverifiable without DNA. This CDR3 spans 14 amino acids. The germline gives CDR1 DFQATT, CDR2 SNEGSKA (reference sequence). CDR3 region: CSARGGDGKYGYTF.

V usage is TRBV7-2 and J usage is TRBJ2-4; no DNA is available, so the TRBD1 call from TCRdb remains unchecked. The germline V gene has CDR1 SGHTA and CDR2 FQGNSA. The length of the CDR3 is 16 residues. CDR3 sequence: CASTPRVGETKNIQYF.

This chain uses TRBV28 with TRBJ1-2. This CDR3 region has 14 residues. Per germline, CDR1 MDHEN and CDR2 SYDVKM. The CDR3 region is CASSGGRSAWSYTF.

This chain connects TRBV4-2 to TRBJ1-1. In germline, CDR1 is LGHNA, CDR2 YNFKEQ. There are 12 residues in the CDR3. This CDR3 reads CASSQENTEAFF.

V gene TRBV5-1 combines with J gene TRBJ1-1; absent DNA, TCRdb's TRBD1 call cannot be checked. The CDR3 extends over 13 amino acids. Germline-derived CDR1 and CDR2 are SGHRS and YFSETQ. The CDR3 is CASSLDQGTEAFF.

CDR3 loop: CASSSVLETQYF. The chain couples TRBV5-1 to TRBJ2-5; TCRdb's D gene call, TRBD1, goes unchecked for lack of DNA. Germline V gene data show CDR1 as SGHRS and CDR2 as YFSETQ. The CDR3 length is 12 residues.

CDR3 sequence: CASSGGRVKSIAEAFF. The V gene is TRBV5-1, the J gene TRBJ1-1. The germline gives CDR1 SGHRS, CDR2 YFSETQ. CDR3 length: 16 residues.

The chain combines TRBV30 with TRBJ2-7; there is no DNA to check the TCRdb D call of TRBD2. In germline, CDR1 is GTSNPN, CDR2 SVGIG (reference sequence). This CDR3 comprises 14 residues. This chain's CDR3 is CAWSVGLASYEQYF.

The chain couples TRBV15 to TRBJ1-1. The CDR3 spans 13 residues. Germline V gives CDR1 LNHNV, CDR2 YYDKDF (reference sequence). CDR3 residues: CATRLGGGTEAFF.

The chain uses TRBV7-8 and TRBJ2-7; checking the TCRdb D call of TRBD1 is not possible without DNA. The CDR3 has 14 residues. Per the germline V gene, CDR1 is SGHVS and CDR2 is FQNEAQ. The chain's CDR3 is CASSYHRVSNEQYF.

The genes are TRBV6-4 and TRBJ2-1; TCRdb's assignment of TRBD2 cannot be checked, as there is no DNA. There are 15 residues in the CDR3. Per germline, CDR1 MRHNA and CDR2 SNTAGT. The CDR3 protein is CASSPLAGTYNEQFF.